The rows below give T cell receptor beta chains drawn from one sample of a study of technical replicates of blood from several donors. Only in-frame clones appear in the TCRdb table, and some are missing; sequencing was by immunoSEQ multiplex PCR. The sample consists of 50,000 to 75,000 clones, around 95% of them appearing once. Sequencing was performed on PBMCs. These receptors were collected from a human donor in good health. Some clones in this sample may be carry-over from other donors' samples. Both conserved end residues are trimmed from each CDR3. The order of the fields is J gene, V gene, CDR3 protein.

>TRBJ2-3|TRBV5-1
ASSLASGGGSTDTQY
>TRBJ1-2|TRBV6-4
ASSEGQAYGYT
>TRBJ1-2|TRBV7-9
ASSPETGGYT
>TRBJ2-7|TRBV6-5
ASSLTGGIYEQY
>TRBJ2-5|TRBV29-1
SESGLMGKTQY
>TRBJ1-2|TRBV7-9
ASSFSQAGIRGYT
>TRBJ2-7|TRBV5-6
ASSLRYSEQY
>TRBJ1-6|TRBV12-5
ASGGTARDSPLH
>TRBJ1-2|TRBV9
ASSAGGSSTNGYT
>TRBJ1-5|TRBV6-5
ASSDRGANQPQH
>TRBJ1-1|TRBV30
AWSVHTPRGNTEAF
>TRBJ1-3|TRBV5-4
ASSPRGARSGNTIY
>TRBJ2-7|TRBV5-1
ASSPSGETYEQY
>TRBJ1-2|TRBV4-3
ASSQGNYDRDYGYT
>TRBJ2-7|TRBV10-3
AISEKGSYEQY
>TRBJ1-5|TRBV27
ASSLQNRNQPQH
>TRBJ2-1|TRBV30
AWKAGFSYNEQF
>TRBJ2-7|TRBV5-6
ASSRGGYEQY
>TRBJ2-3|TRBV29-1
SVNDGVYQY
>TRBJ1-2|TRBV15
ATSPRTGNYGYT
>TRBJ1-1|TRBV19
ASSKQGSSRTEAF
>TRBJ2-7|TRBV2
ASSERSGGRYEQY
>TRBJ2-7|TRBV7-9
ASRSRAGTYEQY
>TRBJ2-2|TRBV7-6
ASSLEKTLHTGELF
>TRBJ1-2|TRBV5-1
ASSFDRVNYGYT
>TRBJ2-1|TRBV5-1
ASSPPGAYSYNEQF
>TRBJ2-7|TRBV4-1
ASSYSSANYEQY
>TRBJ1-2|TRBV29-1
SAKGGDYGYT
>TRBJ2-4|TRBV7-9
ASSLVAGVAKNIQY
>TRBJ2-3|TRBV10-3
AISEGGSRTDTQY
>TRBJ2-7|TRBV4-1
ASSQGPGLSYEQY
>TRBJ1-1|TRBV5-1
ASSLLGTGGGRVNTEAF
>TRBJ2-7|TRBV6-5
ASSVRRNSYEQY
>TRBJ2-2|TRBV7-3
ASSLSGFGELF
>TRBJ2-7|TRBV9
ASSPRPDYEQY
>TRBJ2-1|TRBV30
AWSVTVVNEQF
>TRBJ1-2|TRBV25-1
ASSEQGAYGYT
>TRBJ2-1|TRBV12-5
ASGLSLAGDPYNEQF
>TRBJ2-2|TRBV29-1
SVRGAGGLTGELF
>TRBJ1-1|TRBV18
ASSQNPTGFTEAF